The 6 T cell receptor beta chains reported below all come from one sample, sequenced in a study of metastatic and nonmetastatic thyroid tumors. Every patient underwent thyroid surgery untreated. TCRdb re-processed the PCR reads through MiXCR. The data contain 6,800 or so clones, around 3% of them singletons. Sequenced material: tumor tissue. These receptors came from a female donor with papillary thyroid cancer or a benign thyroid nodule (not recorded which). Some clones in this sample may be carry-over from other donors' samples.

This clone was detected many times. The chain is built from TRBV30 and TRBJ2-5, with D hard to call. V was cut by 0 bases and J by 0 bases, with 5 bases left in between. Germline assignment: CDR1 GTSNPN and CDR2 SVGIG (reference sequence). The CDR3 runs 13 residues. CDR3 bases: TGTGCCTGGAGTGTACCCAACCAAGAGACCCAGTACTTC. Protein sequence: CAWSVPNQETQYF.

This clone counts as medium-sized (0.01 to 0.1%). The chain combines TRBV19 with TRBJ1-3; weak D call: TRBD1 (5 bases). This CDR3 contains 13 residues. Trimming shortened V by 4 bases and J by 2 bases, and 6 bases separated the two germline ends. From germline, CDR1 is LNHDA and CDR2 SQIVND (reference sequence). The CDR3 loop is CASSKQAGNTIYF. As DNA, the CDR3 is TGTGCCAGTAGTAAACAGGCTGGAAACACCATATATTTT.

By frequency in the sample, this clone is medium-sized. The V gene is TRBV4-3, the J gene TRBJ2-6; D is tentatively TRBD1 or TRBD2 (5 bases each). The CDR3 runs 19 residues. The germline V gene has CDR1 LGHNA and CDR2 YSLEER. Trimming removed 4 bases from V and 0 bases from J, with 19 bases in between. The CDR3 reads CASSRPGPPAGSGANVLTF. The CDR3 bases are TGCGCCAGCAGCCGCCCGGGGCCCCCCGCGGGCTCTGGGGCCAACGTCCTGACTTTC.

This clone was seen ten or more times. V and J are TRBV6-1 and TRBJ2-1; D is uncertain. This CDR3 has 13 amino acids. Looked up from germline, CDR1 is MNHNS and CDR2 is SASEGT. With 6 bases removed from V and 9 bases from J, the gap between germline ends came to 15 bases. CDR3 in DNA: TGTGCCAGCAGACCCGGACCCTATATTGAGCAGTTCTTC. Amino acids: CASRPGPYIEQFF.

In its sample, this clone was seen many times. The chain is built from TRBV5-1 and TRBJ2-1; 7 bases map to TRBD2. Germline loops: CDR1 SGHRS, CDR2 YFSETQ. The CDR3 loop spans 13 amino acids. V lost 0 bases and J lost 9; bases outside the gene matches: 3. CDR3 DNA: TGCGCCAGCAGCTTGGAGCCTAGCGGTGAGCAGTTCTTC. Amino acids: CASSLEPSGEQFF.

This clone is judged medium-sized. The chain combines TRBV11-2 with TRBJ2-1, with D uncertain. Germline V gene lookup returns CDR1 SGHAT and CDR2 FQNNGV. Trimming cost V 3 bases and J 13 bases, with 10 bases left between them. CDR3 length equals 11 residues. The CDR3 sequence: CASSFNAAQFF. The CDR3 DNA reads TGTGCCAGCAGCTTTAATGCGGCACAGTTCTTC.